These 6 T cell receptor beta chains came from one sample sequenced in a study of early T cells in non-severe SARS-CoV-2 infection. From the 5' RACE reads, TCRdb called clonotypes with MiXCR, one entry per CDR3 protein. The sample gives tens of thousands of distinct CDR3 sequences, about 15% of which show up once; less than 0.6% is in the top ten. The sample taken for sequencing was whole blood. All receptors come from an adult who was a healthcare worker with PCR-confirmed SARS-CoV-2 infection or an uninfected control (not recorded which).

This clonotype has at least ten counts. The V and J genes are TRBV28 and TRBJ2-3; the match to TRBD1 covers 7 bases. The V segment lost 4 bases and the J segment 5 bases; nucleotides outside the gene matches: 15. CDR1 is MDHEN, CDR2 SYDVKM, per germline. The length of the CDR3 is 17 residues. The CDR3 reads CASSWTYRGPKGDTQYF. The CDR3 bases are TGTGCCAGCAGTTGGACCTACAGGGGTCCTAAAGGAGATACGCAGTATTTT.

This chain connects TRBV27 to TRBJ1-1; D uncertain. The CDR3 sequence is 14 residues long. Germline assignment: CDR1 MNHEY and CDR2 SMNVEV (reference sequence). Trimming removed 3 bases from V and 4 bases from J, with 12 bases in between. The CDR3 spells CASSFTGSLTEAFF. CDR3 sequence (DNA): TGTGCCAGCAGTTTCACCGGGAGTCTCACTGAAGCTTTCTTT.

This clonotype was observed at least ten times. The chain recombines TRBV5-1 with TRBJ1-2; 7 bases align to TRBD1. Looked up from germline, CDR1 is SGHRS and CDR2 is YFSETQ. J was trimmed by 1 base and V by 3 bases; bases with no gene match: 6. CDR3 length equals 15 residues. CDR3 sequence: CASSWGTADNYGYTF. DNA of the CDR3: TGCGCCAGCAGCTGGGGGACAGCCGATAACTATGGCTACACCTTC.

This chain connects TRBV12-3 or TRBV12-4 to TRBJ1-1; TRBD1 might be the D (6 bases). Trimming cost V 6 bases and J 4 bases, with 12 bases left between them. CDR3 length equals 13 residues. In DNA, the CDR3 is TGTGCCAGCAGCCGGGGGGCGGGCACTGAAGCTTTCTTT. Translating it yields CASSRGAGTEAFF.

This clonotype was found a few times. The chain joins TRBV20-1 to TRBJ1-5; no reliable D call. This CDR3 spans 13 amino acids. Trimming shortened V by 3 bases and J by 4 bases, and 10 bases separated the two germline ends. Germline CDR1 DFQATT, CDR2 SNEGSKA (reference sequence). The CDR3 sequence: CSASRQANQPQHF. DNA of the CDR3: TGCAGTGCTAGTCGGCAGGCAAATCAGCCCCAGCATTTT.

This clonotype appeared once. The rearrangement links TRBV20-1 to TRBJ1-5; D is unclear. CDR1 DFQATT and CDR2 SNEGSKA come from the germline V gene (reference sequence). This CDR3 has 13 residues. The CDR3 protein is CSPHGPRNQPQHF. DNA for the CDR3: TGCAGCCCGCATGGCCCGCGCAATCAGCCCCAGCATTTT.